A single sample gave rise to the 11 T cell receptor beta chains below, sequenced in a study of technical replicates of blood from a few donors (dated by TCRdb to between 2016 and 2019). The library relied on the immunoSEQ multiplex PCR assay. TCRdb mirrors the immuneACCESS table, restricted to in-frame sequences. Some clones are absent from its copies; in checked studies, under half trace to an unresolved V gene, and the reason for the others is unknown. The sample data list about 68,000 clones, and about 97% of these were observed just once. Roughly 0.3% of the sample goes to the ten largest clones. Sequenced sample: T cells isolated from PBMCs. Receptors were obtained from a human donor in good health.

The CDR3 region has the DNA TGTGCCAGCAGCTTAGACCGGGCCGGGACTAGCGATTATACTGAGCAGTTCTTC. This sequence encodes CASSLDRAGTSDYTEQFF. The V gene is TRBV11-3, the J gene TRBJ2-1; 10 bases line up with TRBD2. This CDR3 has 18 amino acids. Germline CDR1 and CDR2: SGHNT and YENEEA. V gave up 0 bases and J gave up 9 bases; unmatched junction bases: 14. The whole variable domain, filled in from reference TRBV11-3 and TRBJ2-1, reads EAGVVQSPRYKIIEKKQPVAFWCNPISGHNTLYWYLQNLGQGPELLIRYENEEAVDDSQLPKDRFSAERLKGVDSTLKIQPAELGDSAVYLCASSLDRAGTSDYTEQFFGPGTRLTVL.

The chain employs TRBV14 and TRBJ2-1, with D tentatively TRBD2 (5 bases). The CDR3 is 15 amino acids. CDR1 and CDR2 (germline): SGHDN, FVKESK. Trimming removed 4 bases from V and 7 bases from J, with 17 bases in between. The chain's CDR3 is CASSPRGSQKNEQFF. CDR3 DNA sequence: TGTGCCAGCAGCCCCAGAGGGAGCCAGAAAAATGAGCAGTTCTTC.

V usage is TRBV4-1 and J usage is TRBJ2-1; D ambiguous. The CDR3 extends over 16 amino acids. Deletions cut 0 bases from V and 0 bases from J, with 9 bases between. CDR1 is MGHRA and CDR2 is YSYEKL in the germline V gene. This CDR3 reads CASSQEGESSYNEQFF. For the CDR3, the DNA is TGCGCCAGCAGCCAAGAGGGCGAGAGCTCCTACAATGAGCAGTTCTTC.

The chain combines TRBV6-1 with TRBJ2-7, with no clear D. In germline, CDR1 is MNHNS, CDR2 SASEGT. Trimming pared 8 bases from V and 1 base from J, leaving 6 bases between. The CDR3 has 11 amino acids. The CDR3 region is CASLFSYEQYF. The CDR3 DNA is TGTGCCAGCCTGTTTTCCTACGAGCAGTACTTC.

This clone was seen just once. The chain employs TRBV7-8 and TRBJ1-1; 8 positions agree with TRBD1. The CDR3 contains 13 residues. CDR1 is SGHVS and CDR2 is FQNEAQ in the germline V gene. Unmatched junction bases numbered 3, after V lost 5 bases and J lost 4 bases. CDR3 nucleotide sequence: TGTGCCAGCAGCATAGGACAGGGCACTGAAGCTTTCTTT. It is translated as CASSIGQGTEAFF.

The CDR3 sequence: CASSPKQGTYEQYF. Written as DNA, the CDR3 is TGTGCCAGTAGTCCCAAACAGGGGACCTACGAGCAGTACTTC. The chain has TRBV19 and TRBJ2-7; TRBD1 matches at 7 bases. This CDR3 is 14 amino acids long. The V gene end was trimmed by 5 bases and the J gene end by 2 bases; junction bases not matched to a gene: 6. Germline assignment: CDR1 LNHDA and CDR2 SQIVND (reference sequence).

This chain connects TRBV29-1 to TRBJ1-2, with a weak D call TRBD1 (6 bases). Germline CDR1 is SQVTM and CDR2 is ANQGSEA. Trimming took off 2 bases at V and 2 bases at J, with 9 bases between the two ends. This CDR3 contains 13 residues. DNA for the CDR3: TGCAGCGTTGAACGGGGGGCGAACTATGGCTACACCTTC. Amino acid sequence: CSVERGANYGYTF. The full variable domain, completed using reference TRBV29-1 and TRBJ1-2, is SAVISQKPSRDICQRGTSLTIQCQVDSQVTMMFWYRQQPGQSLTLIATANQGSEATYESGFVIDKFPISRPNLTFSTLTVSNMSPEDSSIYLCSVERGANYGYTFGSGTRLTVV.

This CDR3 is CASSQAGYEQFF. The CDR3 bases are TGTGCCAGCAGCCAAGCAGGGTATGAGCAGTTCTTC. This chain uses TRBV4-2 with TRBJ2-1; weak D call: TRBD1 (5 bases). Per germline, CDR1 LGHNA and CDR2 YNFKEQ. The CDR3 runs 12 residues. The V end lost 1 base, the J end lost 8 bases, and 6 bases lay between the germline ends.

This chain links TRBV19 with TRBJ1-5; D call uncertain. V lost 3 bases to trimming and J lost 5 bases, with 5 bases between them. Germline CDR1 and CDR2: LNHDA and SQIVND (reference sequence). CDR3 length equals 12 residues. Written as DNA, the CDR3 is TGTGCCAGTAGTATTTCAGATCAGCCCCAGCATTTT. This sequence encodes CASSISDQPQHF.

The CDR3, as DNA: TGTGCCAGCAGGAACAGGGACGGCTACACCTTC. Amino acids: CASRNRDGYTF. The rearrangement joins TRBV7-2 to TRBJ1-2; D might be TRBD1 (6 bases). With 6 bases removed from V and 8 bases from J, the gap between germline ends came to 10 bases. The germline V gene encodes CDR1 SGHTA and CDR2 FQGNSA. The CDR3 loop spans 11 amino acids.

The chain is built from TRBV6-6 and TRBJ1-5, with TRBD1 matching over 7 bases. This CDR3 has 15 residues. In germline, CDR1 is MNHNY, CDR2 SVGAGI (reference sequence). Losses at the gene ends were 4 bases for V and 0 bases for J; bases not matched to a gene: 3. CDR3 amino acids: CASSSRQGSNQPQHF. The CDR3 coding sequence is TGTGCCAGCAGTTCTAGACAGGGTAGCAATCAGCCCCAGCATTTT.